This T cell receptor beta chain was found in a study of blood T cell repertoires in COVID-19. For the study at large: Acute and convalescent COVID-19 samples came from the United States, Italy and Spain.

Germline assignment: CDR1 KGHSH and CDR2 LQKENI. V was clipped by 6 bases and J by 5 bases; unmatched bases: 4. The CDR3 is made up of 13 amino acids. Method: immunoSEQ multiplex PCR; TCRdb's copy keeps in-frame clones and lacks some. The sample carries about 170,000 clones, approximately 82% recorded once. Sequencing was carried out using peripheral blood. This chain uses TRBV18 with TRBJ2-1; 7 bases match TRBD2. The clonotype comes from a woman in her thirties or forties with COVID-19, enrolled during active disease. CDR3 residues: CASSGTTNNEQFF. The CDR3 region has the DNA TGTGCCAGCTCCGGGACTACCAACAATGAGCAGTTCTTC.